This T cell receptor beta chain was obtained from a study of T cell repertoires in cytomegalovirus infection. Across the whole study: Used in the study were CMV epitopes, some recently identified and HLA-C-restricted, others well-studied and HLA-B-restricted.

This clonotype was seen ten or more times. Its antigen is as yet unknown. TCRdb processed the reads anew with MiXCR; each CDR3 protein has one entry. This sample carries approximately 73,000 distinct CDR3 sequences, approximately 42% of them seen once, and the ten largest clones take more than 80%. Germline assignment: CDR1 MDHEN and CDR2 SYDVKM. This CDR3 is built from 16 residues. V lost 5 bases and J lost 2; bases outside the gene matches: 9. Sequencing was performed on CD8+ T cells from cultured PBMCs, taken from culture after CMV antigen stimulation. This sequence joins TRBV28 and TRBJ2-3; the match to TRBD2 covers 8 bases. The clonotype originates from a human donor in good health (CMV status not recorded). Some clones in this sample may be carry-over from other donors' samples. The CDR3 protein is CASSPTGTRNTDTQYF. As DNA, the CDR3 is TGTGCCAGCAGTCCAACCGGGACTAGAAACACAGATACGCAGTATTTT.